This T cell receptor beta chain was captured by sequencing in a study of blood T cell repertoires in COVID-19. The CDR3 extends over 13 amino acids. Germline lookup yields CDR1 KGHSH and CDR2 LQKENI. V lost 2 bases and J lost 3, with 7 bases in between. Clones were read by immunoSEQ multiplex PCR, and TCRdb kept only the in-frame ones, dropping some. This sample has about 98,000 clones, with 70% to 90% found just once. V and J are TRBV18 and TRBJ1-1; D call uncertain. The clonotype comes from a man in his 70s with acute or convalescent COVID-19. The source material was peripheral blood. In DNA, the CDR3 is TGTGCCAGCTCACCAACCACAGACACTGAAGCTTTCTTT. Translating gives CASSPTTDTEAFF.